This TCR beta chain is drawn from a study of lymphopenia after photon versus proton radiotherapy. Points on this clone: Its antigen is not known.

The CDR3 runs 12 residues. Germline V lookup: CDR1 MNHEY, CDR2 SMNVEV (reference sequence). V was shortened by 6 bases and J by 5 bases, with 11 bases between the two germline ends. The study, taken as a whole, reports: Post-nadir diversity loss with photons came from oligoclonal expansion, particularly CD8+ Temra cells. In patients who died, overall survival fell as post-nadir TCR diversity dropped more.

Some clones are missing from TCRdb's copy, which holds only in-frame ones; the method was immunoSEQ multiplex PCR. The sample holds about 70,000 clones; just under 95% are singletons and the top ten take 2% to 2.5%. The sequence was collected from a woman in her thirties or forties with cholangiocarcinoma. V gene TRBV27 combines with J gene TRBJ2-7; D remains unclear. The sequencing used peripheral blood, collected from a patient treated with photon-based radiotherapy. The CDR3 sequence: CASRDLLNEQYF. CDR3 coding DNA: TGTGCCAGCAGGGATCTCTTAAACGAGCAGTACTTC.